This TCR beta chain was obtained from a study of identical twins (dated by TCRdb to the mid-2010s). About the investigation overall: The study deep-sequenced TCR alpha and beta repertoires from monozygotic twins, unrelated adults of various ages and cord blood to test whether fetal clonotypes persist. To rule out contamination, the twin experiments were replicated at different times with different library preparation protocols. Results the study describes overall, beyond this receptor: In beta out-of-frame sequences, excess twin sharing was weaker, because having fewer shared sequences lowered the signal-to-noise ratio. Fewer insertions were carried by abundant cord blood beta clonotypes, a similar but weaker trend appeared in young adult naive repertoires, and no such trend appeared in memory repertoires. Conclusions relied on cross-sectional statistical analysis, since the same donors could not be followed over many years. Compared with coincidental sharing between unrelated individuals, out-of-frame TCR alpha sequences shared between twins showed an excess of sequences with low generation probability. In monozygotic twins, out-of-frame TCR alpha sharing was systematically underestimated by recombination models, although the models agreed with sharing between unrelated individuals. Zero-insertion analyses could be partly confounded by invariant T cells such as MAIT and iNKT, though diverse VJ usage argued against such confounding for most clonotypes.

The library was produced with 5' RACE. TCRdb records Illumina HiSeq 2000 as the sequencer. A universal primer binding site was introduced by template switching, and a unique molecular identifier was present in the final cDNA, enabling accurate counting of TCR cDNA molecules. Specific primers in the conserved constant-segment region were used to synthesize first-strand cDNA for the TCR alpha and beta chains. To control for contamination, every cDNA library was double barcoded, receiving both a SMART-Mk sample barcode and Illumina barcodes. TruSeq adapter sequences along with Illumina sample barcodes were introduced in two successive PCR steps. The Illumina HiSeq platform was used with custom primers to sequence TCR alpha and beta cDNA libraries. Per the original workflow: Unique molecular identifiers were extracted from raw reads with MiGEC, and CDR3 positions were determined with MiXCR. For each individual, recombination models were inferred using an EM algorithm with the repgenHMM and IGoR tools. The analysis of shared clonotypes was done with the tcR package in R, with sharing normalized by the product of cloneset sizes. Out-of-frame nonproductive sequences were analyzed to study raw recombination free of thymic and clonal selection effects. TCRdb reran the public reads through fastp at Q25 and MiXCR, keeping productive beta chains. A single entry per CDR3 protein holds the most common genes and DNA from its merged rows. The V and J calls were determined by TCRdb, not by the authors. Present in this sample are fewer than 250,000 distinct CDR3 sequences, roughly a tenth of which were seen just once. 5.1% of the sample goes to the ten largest clones.

Every donor was a healthy Caucasian. Miltenyi CD45RO+ enrichment and human naive T-cell isolation kits were used to isolate memory (CD45RO+) and naive T cells from PBMC. In regard to this clonotype: The antigen it recognizes is unknown. The sample holds no much larger clone one base away, and base qualities are not on file.

The CDR3 sequence holds 13 residues, the cysteine and phenylalanine included. Kept here is only the CDR3 DNA, which spans 39 bases and is read in frame from base 1. From a lookup of the germline V gene, CDR1 and CDR2 are SGHRS and YFSETQ. V loses 0 bases of germline sequence and J loses 6 bases, and the interval between the two ends is 9 bases. Recombination joined TRBV5-1 with TRBJ1-2; possibly the D gene is TRBD1, per 5 matching bases. The source of this sequence is a woman aged 18-29 years in good health. The material sequenced was memory (CD45RO+) T cells sorted from blood. The cell subset or site tag for this specimen amounts to: CD45RO+ enriched T cells. The nucleotide sequence is given as TGCGCCAGCAGCTTGGGAGGGGAGAATGGCTACACCTTC. The translation is CASSLGGENGYTF.